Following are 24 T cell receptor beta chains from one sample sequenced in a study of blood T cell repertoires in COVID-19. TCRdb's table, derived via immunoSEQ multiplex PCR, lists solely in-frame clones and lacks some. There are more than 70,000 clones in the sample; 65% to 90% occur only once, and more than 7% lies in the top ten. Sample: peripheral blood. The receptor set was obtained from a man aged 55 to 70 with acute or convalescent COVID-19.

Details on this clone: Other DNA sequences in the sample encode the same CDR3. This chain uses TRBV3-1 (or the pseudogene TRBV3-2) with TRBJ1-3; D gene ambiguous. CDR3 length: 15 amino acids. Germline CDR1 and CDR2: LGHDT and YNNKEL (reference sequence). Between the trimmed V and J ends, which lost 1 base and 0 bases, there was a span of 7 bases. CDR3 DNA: TGTGCCAGCAGCCAAGGGACTGACTCTGGAAACACCATATATTTT. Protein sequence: CASSQGTDSGNTIYF.

The CDR3 nucleotides read TGTGCCACCAGTGATACCAGGGGCACAGATACGCAGTATTTT. Translation: CATSDTRGTDTQYF. The chain employs TRBV24-1 and TRBJ2-3; D might be TRBD1 (5 bases). In germline, CDR1 is KGHDR, CDR2 SFDVKD. The CDR3 consists of 14 residues. V lost 3 bases and J lost 1, with 7 bases in between.

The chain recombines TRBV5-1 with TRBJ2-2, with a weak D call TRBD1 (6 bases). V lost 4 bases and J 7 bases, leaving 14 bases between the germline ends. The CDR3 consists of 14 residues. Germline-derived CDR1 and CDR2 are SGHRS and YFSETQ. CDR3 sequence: CASSPQGWGGELFF. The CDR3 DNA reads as TGCGCCAGCAGCCCACAGGGTTGGGGCGGGGAGCTGTTTTTT.

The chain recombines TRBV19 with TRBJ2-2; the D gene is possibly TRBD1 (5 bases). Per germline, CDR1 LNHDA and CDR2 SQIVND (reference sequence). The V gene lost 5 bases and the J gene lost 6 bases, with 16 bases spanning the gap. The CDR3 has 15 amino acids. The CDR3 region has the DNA TGTGCCAGTAGTCTTTCAGGGTTTGGGTCCGGGGAGCTGTTTTTT. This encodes CASSLSGFGSGELFF.

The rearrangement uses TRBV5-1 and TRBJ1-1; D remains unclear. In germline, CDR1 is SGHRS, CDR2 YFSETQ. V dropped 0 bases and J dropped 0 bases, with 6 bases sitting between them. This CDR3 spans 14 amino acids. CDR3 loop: CASSLGQMNTEAFF. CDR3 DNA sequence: TGCGCCAGCAGCTTGGGGCAGATGAACACTGAAGCTTTCTTT.

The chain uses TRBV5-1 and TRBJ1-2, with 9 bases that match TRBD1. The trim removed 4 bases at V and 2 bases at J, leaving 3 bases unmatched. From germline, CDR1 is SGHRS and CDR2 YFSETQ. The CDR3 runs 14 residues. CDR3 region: CASSVGQGNYGYTF. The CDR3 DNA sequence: TGCGCCAGCAGCGTAGGACAGGGGAACTATGGCTACACCTTC.

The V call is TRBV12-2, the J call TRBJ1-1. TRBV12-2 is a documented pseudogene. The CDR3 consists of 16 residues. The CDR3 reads CASRLPRGSGVTEAFF. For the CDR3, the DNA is TGTGCAAGTCGCTTACCAAGGGGCTCGGGAGTCACTGAAGCTTTCTTT.

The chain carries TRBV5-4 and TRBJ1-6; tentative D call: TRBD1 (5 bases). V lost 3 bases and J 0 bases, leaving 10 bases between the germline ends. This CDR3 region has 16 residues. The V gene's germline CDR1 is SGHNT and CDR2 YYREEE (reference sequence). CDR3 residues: CASSSDTSSYNSPLHF. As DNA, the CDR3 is TGTGCCAGCAGCTCGGACACCAGCTCCTATAATTCACCCCTCCACTTT.

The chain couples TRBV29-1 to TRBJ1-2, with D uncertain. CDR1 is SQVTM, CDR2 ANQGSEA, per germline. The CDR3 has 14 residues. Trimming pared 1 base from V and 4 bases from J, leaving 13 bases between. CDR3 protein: CSVEVEAGRYGYTF. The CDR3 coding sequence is TGCAGCGTTGAAGTGGAGGCGGGCCGCTATGGCTACACCTTC. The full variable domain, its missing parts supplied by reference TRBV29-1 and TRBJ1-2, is SAVISQKPSRDICQRGTSLTIQCQVDSQVTMMFWYRQQPGQSLTLIATANQGSEATYESGFVIDKFPISRPNLTFSTLTVSNMSPEDSSIYLCSVEVEAGRYGYTFGSGTRLTVV.

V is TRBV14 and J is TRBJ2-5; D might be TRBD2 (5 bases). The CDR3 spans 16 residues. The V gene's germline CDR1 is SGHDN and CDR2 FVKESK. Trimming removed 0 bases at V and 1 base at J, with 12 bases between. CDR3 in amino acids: CASSQEGVVGQETQYF. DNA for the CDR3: TGTGCCAGCAGCCAAGAGGGAGTAGTCGGCCAAGAGACCCAGTACTTC.

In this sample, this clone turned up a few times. CDR3 sequence reads: CASSSRTGTSYGYTF. Here the CDR3 DNA reads TGTGCCAGTAGTTCAAGAACCGGGACATCCTATGGCTACACCTTC. The V call is TRBV19, the J call TRBJ1-2, with D perhaps TRBD1 (6 bases). This CDR3 has 15 residues. The germline V gene encodes CDR1 LNHDA and CDR2 SQIVND (reference sequence). V was cut by 5 bases and J by 4 bases, with 17 bases left in between.

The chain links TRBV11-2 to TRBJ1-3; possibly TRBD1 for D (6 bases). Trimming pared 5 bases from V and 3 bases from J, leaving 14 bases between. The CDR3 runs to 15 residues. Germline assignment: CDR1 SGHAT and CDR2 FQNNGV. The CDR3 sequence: CASSRKGGGGNTIYF. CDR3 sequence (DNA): TGTGCCAGCAGCCGTAAAGGGGGGGGTGGAAACACCATATATTTT.

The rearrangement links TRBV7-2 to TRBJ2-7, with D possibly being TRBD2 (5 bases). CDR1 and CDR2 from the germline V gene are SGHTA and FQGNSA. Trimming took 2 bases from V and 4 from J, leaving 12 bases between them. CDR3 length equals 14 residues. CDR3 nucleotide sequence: TGTGCCAGCAGCTTACCCCACACTAGATACGAGCAGTACTTC. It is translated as CASSLPHTRYEQYF.

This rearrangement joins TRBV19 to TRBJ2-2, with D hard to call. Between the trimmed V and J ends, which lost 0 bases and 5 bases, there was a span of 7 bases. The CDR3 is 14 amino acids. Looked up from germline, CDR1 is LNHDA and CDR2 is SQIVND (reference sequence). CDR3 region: CASSIDIGTGELFF. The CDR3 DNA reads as TGTGCCAGTAGTATAGATATCGGGACCGGGGAGCTGTTTTTT.

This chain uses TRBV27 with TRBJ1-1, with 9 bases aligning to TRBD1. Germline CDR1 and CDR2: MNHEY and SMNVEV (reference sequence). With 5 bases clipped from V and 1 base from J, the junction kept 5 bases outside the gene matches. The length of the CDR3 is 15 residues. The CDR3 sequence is CASSPWTGANTEAFF. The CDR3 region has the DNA TGTGCCAGCAGTCCCTGGACAGGGGCGAACACTGAAGCTTTCTTT.

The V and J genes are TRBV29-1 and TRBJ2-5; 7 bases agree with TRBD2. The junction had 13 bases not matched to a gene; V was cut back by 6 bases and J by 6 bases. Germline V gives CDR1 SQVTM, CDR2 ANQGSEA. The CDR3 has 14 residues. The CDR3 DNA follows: TGCAGCGTCAACCCTAGCGGATCCACCAAGACCCAGTACTTC. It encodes CSVNPSGSTKTQYF.

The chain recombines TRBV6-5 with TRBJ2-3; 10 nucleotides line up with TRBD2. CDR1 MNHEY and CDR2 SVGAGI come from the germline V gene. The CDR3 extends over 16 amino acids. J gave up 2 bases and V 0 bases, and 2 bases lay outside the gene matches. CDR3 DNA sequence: TGTGCCAGCAGTTACTCTAGCGGGGGGATCACAGATACGCAGTATTTT. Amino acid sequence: CASSYSSGGITDTQYF.

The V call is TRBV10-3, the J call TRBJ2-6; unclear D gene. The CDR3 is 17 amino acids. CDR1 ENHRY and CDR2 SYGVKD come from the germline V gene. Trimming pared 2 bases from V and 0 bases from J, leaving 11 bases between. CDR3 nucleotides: TGTGCCATCAGTGAGCTTGGCCCAACCTCTGGGGCCAACGTCCTGACTTTC. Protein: CAISELGPTSGANVLTF.

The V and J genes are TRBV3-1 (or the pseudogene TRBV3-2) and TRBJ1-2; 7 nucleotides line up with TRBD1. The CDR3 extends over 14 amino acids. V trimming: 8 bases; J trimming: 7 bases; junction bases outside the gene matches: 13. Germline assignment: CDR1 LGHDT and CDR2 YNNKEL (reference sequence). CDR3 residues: CASSAHRGGGGYTF. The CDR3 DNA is TGTGCCAGCTCTGCACACAGGGGCGGTGGTGGCTACACCTTC.

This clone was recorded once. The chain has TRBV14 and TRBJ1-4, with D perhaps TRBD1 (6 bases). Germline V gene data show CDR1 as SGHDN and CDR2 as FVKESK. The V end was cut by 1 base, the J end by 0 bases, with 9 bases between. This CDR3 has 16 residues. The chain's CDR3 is CASSQGTATTNEKLFF. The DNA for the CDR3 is TGTGCCAGCAGCCAAGGGACAGCAACAACTAATGAAAAACTGTTTTTT.

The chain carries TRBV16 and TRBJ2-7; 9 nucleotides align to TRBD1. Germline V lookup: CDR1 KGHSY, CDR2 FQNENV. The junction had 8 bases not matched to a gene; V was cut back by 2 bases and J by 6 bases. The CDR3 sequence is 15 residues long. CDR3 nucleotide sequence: TGTGCCAGCAGCCAAGCGGACAGGGGCAATGCCGAGCAGTACTTC. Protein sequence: CASSQADRGNAEQYF.

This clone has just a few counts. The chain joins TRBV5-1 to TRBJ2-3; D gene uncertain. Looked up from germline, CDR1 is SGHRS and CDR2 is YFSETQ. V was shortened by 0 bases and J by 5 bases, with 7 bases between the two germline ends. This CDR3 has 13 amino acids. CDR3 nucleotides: TGCGCCAGCAGCTTGGCCCTTAGAGATACGCAGTATTTT. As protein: CASSLALRDTQYF.

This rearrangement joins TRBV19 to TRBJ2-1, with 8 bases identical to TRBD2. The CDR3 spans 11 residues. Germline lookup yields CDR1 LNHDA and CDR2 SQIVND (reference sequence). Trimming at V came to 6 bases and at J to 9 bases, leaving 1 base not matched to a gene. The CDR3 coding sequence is TGTGCCAGTAGCGGGAGGGCTGAGCAGTTCTTC. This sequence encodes CASSGRAEQFF.

The CDR3 reads CASSRGTGSNQPQHF. The CDR3 region has the DNA TGCGCCAGCAGCCGGGGGACAGGGAGCAATCAGCCCCAGCATTTT. V usage is TRBV5-1 and J usage is TRBJ1-5, with 9 bases fitting TRBD1. CDR3 length: 15 residues. Germline-derived CDR1 and CDR2 are SGHRS and YFSETQ. Germline trimming cut 4 bases from V and 1 base from J; bases unmatched to any gene: 3.